This is a list of T cell receptor beta chains from one sample in a study of CD8 T cells in ankylosing spondylitis. TCRdb fed the 5' RACE reads into MiXCR, producing one record per CDR3 protein. The sample lists some 270,000 distinct CDR3 sequences; under 35% were seen once. The specimen sequenced was blood, either unsorted or a sorted T cell fraction (not recorded which). These receptors originate from a male donor with ankylosing spondylitis or in good health (not recorded which). Both conserved end residues are part of each CDR3. D genes are given only for firm matches. Size values are once, few and many counts, or a class for expanded clones, and some rows have none.

many,TRBJ2-7,TRBV6-1,TRBD1,CASRSQGPYEQYF,TGTGCCAGCAGATCACAGGGGCCATACGAGCAGTACTTC
.,TRBJ2-5,TRBV29-1,.,CSVEEGQGQETQYF,TGCAGCGTTGAAGAAGGTCAGGGGCAAGAGACCCAGTACTTC
few,TRBJ1-4,TRBV15,TRBD1,CATSRGDREKLFF,TGTGCCACCAGCAGGGGGGACAGGGAAAAACTGTTTTTT
.,TRBJ2-7,TRBV27,TRBD2,CASSLSGRGGSYEQYF,TGTGCCAGCAGTCTTAGTGGGCGGGGGGGATCCTACGAGCAGTACTTC
.,TRBJ2-3,TRBV27,.,CASSLVLGGPDTQYF,TGTGCCAGCAGCTTAGTCCTTGGAGGTCCAGATACGCAGTATTTT
few,TRBJ2-7,TRBV12-3/TRBV12-4,.,CASSGHSYEQYF,TGTGCCAGCAGTGGCCATTCCTACGAGCAGTACTTC
.,TRBJ2-7,TRBV12-3/TRBV12-4,.,CASSFRVVREQYF,TGTGCCAGCAGTTTTCGGGTAGTGCGAGAGCAGTACTTC
.,TRBJ2-1,TRBV6-1,TRBD2,CASSRGTSGGSYNEQFF,TGTGCCAGCAGCCGCGGGACTAGCGGGGGATCCTACAATGAGCAGTTCTTC
few,TRBJ2-3,TRBV5-1,.,CASSLSLGSHGDTQYF,TGCGCCAGCAGCCTATCGCTGGGGTCCCACGGAGATACGCAGTATTTT
.,TRBJ1-2,TRBV5-1,TRBD1,CASRPGQGETYGYTF,TGCGCCAGCAGACCCGGACAGGGGGAAACCTATGGCTACACCTTC
.,TRBJ2-3,TRBV15,TRBD2,CATSRDWPAGESTDTQYF,TGTGCCACCAGCAGAGATTGGCCAGCGGGGGAATCCACAGATACGCAGTATTTT
.,TRBJ2-2,TRBV12-3/TRBV12-4,.,CASSLEYFTGELFF,TGTGCCAGCAGTTTAGAGTACTTCACCGGGGAGCTGTTTTTT
.,TRBJ2-1,TRBV28,.,CASSSSTSVSYNEQFF,TGTGCCAGCAGTTCCTCAACCAGTGTCTCCTACAATGAGCAGTTCTTC
few,TRBJ2-7,TRBV7-3,TRBD2,CASSLGGVEQYF,TGTGCCAGCAGCCTTGGGGGGGTCGAGCAGTACTTC
.,TRBJ2-1,TRBV6-5,.,CASSYAKASEQFF,TGTGCCAGCAGTTACGCCAAGGCGAGTGAGCAGTTCTTC
.,TRBJ1-2,TRBV9,.,CASSVESSSGYYGYTF,TGTGCCAGCAGCGTAGAGTCTTCAAGCGGGTACTATGGCTACACCTTC
.,TRBJ1-4,TRBV4-1,.,CASSQVAGRIEKLFF,TGCGCCAGCAGCCAAGTTGCGGGCAGGATTGAAAAACTGTTTTTT
.,TRBJ2-5,TRBV29-1,TRBD2,CSVEPSGDSQETQYF,TGCAGCGTTGAGCCTAGCGGGGACTCCCAAGAGACCCAGTACTTC
few,TRBJ2-3,TRBV20-1,TRBD2,CSALRHTSGGAGDTQYF,TGCAGTGCGCTTAGACACACTAGCGGGGGGGCCGGGGATACGCAGTATTTT
.,TRBJ2-1,TRBV11-2,.,CASSLDLGGGDEQFF,TGTGCCAGCAGCTTAGATCTGGGCGGGGGCGATGAGCAGTTCTTC